One T cell receptor beta chain is described in this entry. Trimming took 0 bases from V and 5 from J; bases not matched to a gene: 7. Looked up from germline, CDR1 is KGHSH and CDR2 is LQKENI. The CDR3 runs 16 residues. These data come from a study of blood T cell repertoires in COVID-19. Study in general: The United States, Italy and Spain supplied acute and convalescent COVID-19 samples. T cells, B-cell-depleted T cells, or PBMCs provided the cDNA or gDNA that served as material.

In the source study's methods: Researchers report that nucleated cell counts were estimated from reference gene primer amplification. The method was immunoSEQ multiplex PCR; TCRdb's version includes in-frame clones alone and lacks a portion of them. V, J and clone size reflect that table, while D and trimming were determined from the DNA. The table records about 64,000 clones, about nine tenths of them present only once. V and J are TRBV18 and TRBJ2-1, with 7 bases aligning to TRBD2. The sample was peripheral blood. This sequence originates from a woman of 80 years or more with active COVID-19. The CDR3 is CASSPPRAGVHNEQFF. The CDR3 DNA is TGTGCCAGCTCACCACCCAGGGCGGGGGTTCACAATGAGCAGTTCTTC.